This TCR beta chain was recovered during a study of CXCR3-negative and CXCR3-positive naive CD8 T cells. Identification of naive CD8+ T cells rested on CD45RO-CCR7+CD27+CD95- status. Regarding the study as a whole: Across naive subsets, surface CD5 expression was comparable, and TCR strength was inferred from properties of the TRB CDR3. Cryopreservation partially decreased CXCR3 expression, and most assays used fresh PBMCs. TRB CDR3s of CXCR3-positive naive cells were more hydrophobic than those of CXCR3-negative naive cells. Comparably high diversity marked both naive subsets, whereas memory CD8+ cells had much lower diversity.

The V gene's germline CDR1 is LGHNA and CDR2 YSLEER. The CDR3 covers 12 residues. Details on this clonotype: Its antigen is unknown.

In preparing the TRB cDNA libraries, 5' RACE with UMI labels was used. With the 5' RACE reads reprocessed, TCRdb shows one record per CDR3 protein and no DNA. Its listing shows about 2,900 distinct CDR3 sequences. Sequencing was done on a sample of naive CXCR3+ CD8+ T cells from blood. Described subset: CD45RO-CCR7+CD27+CD95- naive CD8+ T cells expressing CXCR3 (TNR3+). The rearrangement joins TRBV4-3 to TRBJ2-7; the TRBD2 assignment by TCRdb is unverifiable without DNA. The clonotype was recovered from a human donor in good health. Some clones in this sample may be carry-over from other donors' samples. The CDR3 here is CASSHRGGEQYF.